This section outlines one TCR beta chain sequence together with its context. The antigen is not known. This sample is drawn from a study of T cell clonality in common variable immunodeficiency. Assay used: immunoSEQ multiplex PCR; TCRdb lists only in-frame clones, some missing. The data show 45,000 to 65,000 clones, with none appearing a single time. Findings and limits, study-wide: Shared TCRbeta clones were fewer between CVID subjects than controls. Fewer deletions and N-nucleotide insertions were reportedly seen in common variable immunodeficiency TCR beta sequences. CVID patient heterogeneity limited repertoire-clinical complication correlations. Compared with healthy controls, CVID subjects showed increased TCRbeta clonality, mostly in about a third.

Sequenced sample: peripheral blood mononuclear cells. The receptor was derived from a person between 18 and 75 years old in good health.

The CDR3 loop reads CASSSGDRVNEQFF. The DNA read from the CDR3 is TGCGCCAGCAGCTCGGGGGACAGGGTCAATGAG. The chain joins TRBV5-1 to TRBJ2-1; TRBD1 matches at 9 bases. Read data end 3 residues before the CDR3 end; the end is taken from the germline J gene. The germline gives CDR1 SGHRS, CDR2 YFSETQ. The trim removed 3 bases at V and 6 bases at J, leaving 4 bases unmatched. This CDR3 is 14 amino acids long. The full variable domain, completed using reference TRBV5-1 and TRBJ2-1, is KAGVTQTPRYLIKTRGQQVTLSCSPISGHRSVSWYQQTPGQGLQFLFEYFSETQRNKGNFPGRFSGRQFSNSRSEMNVSTLELGDSALYLCASSSGDRVNEQFFGPGTRLTVL.